What follows is one T cell receptor (beta chain) and its context. The antigen is undetermined. This specimen comes from a study of identical twins. Findings of the study overall: Insertions were reduced in abundant cord blood beta clonotypes but not in memory repertoires. Low generation probability was overrepresented in out-of-frame alpha sequences shared by twins.

Template switching created a universal primer site, and the cDNA included unique molecular identifiers. One entry per CDR3 protein, called by TCRdb with MiXCR from the 5' RACE reads. This sample carries around 500,000 distinct CDR3 sequences, around 14% of them seen once, and the ten largest clones take roughly 0.56%. Germline CDR1 is SGHAT and CDR2 is FQNNGV. This CDR3 region has 15 residues. Trimming at V came to 5 bases and at J to 8 bases, leaving 6 bases not matched to a gene. These data also featured in a second study, about yellow fever vaccine responses in identical twins.

This receptor was obtained from a young woman in good health. Sample: CD4+ T cells sorted from blood. V gene TRBV11-2 combines with J gene TRBJ2-1; 13 nucleotides agree with TRBD2. CDR3 in amino acids: CASSVTSGRADEQFF. CDR3 DNA: TGTGCCAGCAGCGTCACTAGCGGGAGGGCCGATGAGCAGTTCTTC.